Below, one T cell receptor (beta chain) is given with its context. The sample holds many counts of this clonotype. Its antigen is unknown. No base-level quality is on record; no much larger clone is a single base apart. Blood bank volunteers in Maryland, USA served as the healthy controls. For the unsorted PBMC libraries, 2 million PBMCs were stored in RNAlater at -80 degrees C until RNA extraction and were used to generate the libraries. Peripheral blood underwent Ficoll-Hypaque density gradient centrifugation to isolate PBMCs, which were then cryopreserved in liquid nitrogen. This entry comes from a study of neurological immune-mediated disorders (dated 2019 in TCRdb). Regarding the research as a whole: The study compared peripheral blood TCR-beta repertoires of HTLV-I-associated myelopathy (HAM/TSP) patients, multiple sclerosis patients and healthy controls using UMI-based sequencing. The cohort was made up of around 70 subjects, consisting of 15 or so HAM/TSP patients, about 34 multiple sclerosis patients and 20 healthy controls. Longitudinal samples, technical triplicates and paired sorted CD4+ and CD8+ T-cell subsets, alongside PBMC samples, were included among the approximately 110 TCR-beta libraries. Results and caveats for the whole study, not just this receptor: Across subjects, expanded clones never shared an identical CDR3 amino acid sequence, which suggests that the TCR-beta repertoires in every group were private. The highest TCR clonal expansion was observed in HAM/TSP patients, whereas the lowest was observed in MS patients, even when compared with healthy controls.

Looking up the germline V gene yields CDR1 SQVTM and CDR2 ANQGSEA. Including the terminal cysteine and phenylalanine, the CDR3 comprises 13 residues. The only DNA kept is the CDR3, 39 bases in frame from the first base. V sheds 7 bases and J sheds 5 bases, leaving 17 bases between their ends. cDNA was synthesized by template-switch 5'RACE using a primer carrying a 10-nucleotide random unique molecular identifier by which each TCR transcript was tagged. Over 160 million TCR-beta sequences, covering 15-18 subjects, were produced in each sequencing run. Total RNA was extracted with the RNeasy kit. The KAPA Real-time Library Amplification kit was used to amplify TCR-beta VDJ regions with primers for the TCR constant region and the 5'RACE anchor. A first PCR added sample indexes and Illumina adaptors, after which a second PCR increased the library yield. After Ampure bead purification, the TCR product of roughly 650 bp was size-selected on a 2% E-gel SizeSelection system. Library quality was checked on a Bioanalyzer, concentration was measured with Qubit, and libraries were quantified with the Kapa Library Quantification kit before pooling. Libraries were sequenced paired-end 2 x 150 bp on an Illumina HiSeq 2500. To increase sequence diversity, about 23-30% phiX was spiked into each library pool. From the authors' description of their analysis: The UMI-based MiGEC pipeline processed quality-filtered reads and removed over 80% of raw TCR sequences during error correction. IMGT germline references were used for alignment of VDJ genes, and clonotypes were defined by a unique CDR3 amino acid sequence together with V-J genes. VDJtools evaluated clonal expansion, Shannon diversity and CDR3 relatedness (CalcPairwiseDistances, ClusterSamples); CLCbio workbench built phylogenetic trees. Expanded clones were defined as having at least 8 unique UMIs, based on coefficient-of-variation modelling across technical triplicates. The raw public data were reprocessed by TCRdb itself: fastp quality trimming at Q25, MiXCR clonotype calling, in-frame beta chains only. Records with the same CDR3 protein are collapsed into one entry carrying the most frequent genes and DNA. What appears here as the V and J calls and clone size reflects TCRdb's work, not the paper's. The sample table shows approximately 32,000 distinct CDR3 sequences, and less than 8.5% are seen once. In total, the top ten clones hold roughly 4.3% of the sample.

The chain couples TRBV29-1 to TRBJ1-1; the D gene is possibly TRBD1, with 6 bases matching. The receptor comes from a woman in her thirties or forties in good health. Specimen: PBMCs. The DNA sequence is given as TGCAGCGGGAACACAGGGTTTGGGACTGAAGCTTTCTTT. This codes for CSGNTGFGTEAFF.